A single sample is the source of the 27 T cell receptor beta chains below, sequenced in a study of T cell responses to AZD1222 COVID-19 vaccine. Data came from immunoSEQ multiplex PCR; TCRdb stores just in-frame clones and leaves some out. The sample holds roughly 70,000 clones; 80% are singletons and the top ten take more than 13%. The specimen was peripheral blood, collected 28 days after the second AZD1222 dose. These receptors all stem from an adult who received the AZD1222 COVID-19 vaccine.

This clone appeared once. The chain combines TRBV7-9 with TRBJ2-5, with D perhaps matching TRBD1 (5 bases). Germline assignment: CDR1 SEHNR and CDR2 FQNEAQ (reference sequence). This CDR3 region has 15 residues. V was cut by 5 bases and J by 2 bases, with 15 bases left in between. DNA of the CDR3: TGTGCCAGCAGCCCAAAGCACAGGTTACAAGAGACCCAGTACTTC. Translated, it gives CASSPKHRLQETQYF.

This chain links TRBV2 with TRBJ1-1; no clear D. The CDR3 covers 14 residues. Germline V gene data show CDR1 as SNHLY and CDR2 as FYNNEI. The V end lost 5 bases, the J end lost 4 bases, and 14 bases lay between the germline ends. This chain's CDR3 is CASSRFQARTEAFF. Written as DNA, the CDR3 is TGTGCCAGCAGTCGTTTTCAGGCTCGCACTGAAGCTTTCTTT.

The chain uses TRBV6-5 and TRBJ1-5; D unclear. Germline V lookup: CDR1 MNHEY, CDR2 SVGAGI. Trimming took 0 bases from V and 7 from J, leaving 10 bases between them. The CDR3 contains 14 residues. CDR3 DNA sequence: TGTGCCAGCAGTTACTCCCGTCGCGGCCAGCCCCAGCATTTT. It specifies CASSYSRRGQPQHF.

This clone has a handful of counts. Other DNA sequences of this sample code for an identical CDR3. CDR3 DNA: TGTGCCAGCAGCTCGTCTGGGGGGATCCAAGAGACCCAGTACTTC. It specifies CASSSSGGIQETQYF. The gene calls are TRBV5-6 and TRBJ2-5, with D possibly matching TRBD2 (6 bases). This CDR3 spans 15 amino acids. Germline V gene sequence: CDR1 SGHDT, CDR2 YYEEEE. V dropped 3 bases and J dropped 1 base, with 13 bases sitting between them.

The chain couples TRBV21-1 to TRBJ2-5; TRBD2, the table's D call, was not compared with the DNA. TRBV21-1 is an annotated pseudogene. There are 14 residues in the CDR3. In DNA, the CDR3 is TGTGCCAGCAGCACCCTTTGCGGGTCCGAGACCCAGTACTTC. It translates to CASSTLCGSETQYF.

This clone was counted once. The chain joins TRBV27 to TRBJ2-2, with D possibly matching TRBD2 (7 bases). The CDR3 has 15 residues. The V gene lost 8 bases and the J gene lost 3 bases, with 16 bases spanning the gap. Germline V gene data show CDR1 as MNHEY and CDR2 as SMNVEV (reference sequence). This CDR3 is CASGGSGGDTGELFF. CDR3 in DNA: TGTGCCAGCGGTGGGTCGGGGGGCGACACCGGGGAGCTGTTTTTT.

This chain uses TRBV9 with TRBJ1-2; a possible D gene is TRBD1 (5 bases). V gave up 4 bases and J gave up 7 bases, with 11 bases separating them. Germline loops: CDR1 SGDLS, CDR2 YYNGEE. This CDR3 is 12 amino acids long. The CDR3 protein is CASSQGAAGYTF. The CDR3 bases are TGTGCCAGCAGCCAGGGTGCCGCTGGCTACACCTTC.

The CDR3 loop is CASTESSGGNEQFF. The CDR3 DNA reads TGTGCCAGCACCGAATCGTCTGGGGGCAATGAGCAGTTCTTC. The genes are TRBV2 and TRBJ2-1, with D perhaps given as TRBD1 or TRBD2 (5 bases each). V was trimmed by 7 bases and J by 6 bases, leaving 16 bases between them. The V gene's germline CDR1 is SNHLY and CDR2 FYNNEI. The CDR3 spans 14 residues.

The chain carries TRBV25-1 and TRBJ1-1, with D possibly matching TRBD1 (6 bases). Looked up from germline, CDR1 is MGHDK and CDR2 is SYGVNS. V shed 6 bases and J shed 4 bases, with 15 bases lying between them. CDR3 length equals 14 residues. The CDR3 spells CASSRDRFATEAFF. CDR3 nucleotide sequence: TGTGCCAGCAGCCGAGACAGGTTTGCCACTGAAGCTTTCTTT.

DNA of the CDR3: TGTGCCAGCAGCATACAAAACGCGGGTGGAGGAAACACCATATATTTT. Translated, it gives CASSIQNAGGGNTIYF. This chain joins TRBV7-8 and TRBJ1-3, with D uncertain. Germline V CDR1 and CDR2: SGHVS, FQNEAQ. The CDR3 runs to 16 residues. V lost 5 bases, J lost 4 bases, and 18 bases lay in between. Full variable domain (remainder filled in from reference TRBV7-8 and TRBJ1-3): GAGVSQSPRYKVAKRGQDVALRCDPISGHVSLFWYQQALGQGPEFLTYFQNEAQLDKSGLPSDRFFAERPEGSVSTLKIQRTQQEDSAVYLCASSIQNAGGGNTIYFGEGSWLTVV.

This clone was counted a few times. V gene TRBV10-1 combines with J gene TRBJ1-1; D remains ambiguous. V was trimmed by 2 bases and J by 0 bases, leaving 4 bases between them. The CDR3 length is 13 residues. Germline V lookup: CDR1 WNHNN, CDR2 SYGVQD (reference sequence). CDR3 nucleotide sequence: TGCGCCAGCAGTGAGCAGCTGAACACTGAAGCTTTCTTT. Translation: CASSEQLNTEAFF.

The chain uses TRBV10-3 and TRBJ1-1, with D possibly TRBD1 on 5 matching bases. Per germline, CDR1 ENHRY and CDR2 SYGVKD. The CDR3 extends over 12 amino acids. V lost 0 bases to trimming and J lost 11 bases, with 10 bases between them. The CDR3 nucleotides read TGTGCCATCAGTGAGTCGAGGGAGGGGGCTTTCTTT. Translation: CAISESREGAFF.

The rearrangement joins TRBV11-2 to TRBJ1-1; D unresolved. The CDR3 contains 13 residues. CDR1 and CDR2 from the germline V gene are SGHAT and FQNNGV. The V end was cut by 1 base, the J end by 5 bases, with 8 bases between. CDR3: CASSLVRGTEAFF. CDR3 DNA: TGTGCCAGCAGCTTAGTTCGTGGTACTGAAGCTTTCTTT.

The chain uses TRBV4-1 and TRBJ1-2; D remains unclear. The CDR3 has 17 residues. V gave up 0 bases and J gave up 7 bases, with 21 bases separating them. Germline V gene sequence: CDR1 MGHRA, CDR2 YSYEKL. The CDR3, as DNA: TGCGCCAGCAGCCAAGATGTGCTCCGCACCGCCTCGGGTGGCTACACCTTC. It codes for CASSQDVLRTASGGYTF.

V gene TRBV2 combines with J gene TRBJ2-7; possibly TRBD1 for D (5 bases). The CDR3 extends over 14 amino acids. Germline lookup yields CDR1 SNHLY and CDR2 FYNNEI. Trimming removed 6 bases at V and 2 bases at J, with 14 bases between. CDR3 coding DNA: TGTGCCAGCAGAGGGGTTTCAGGCCCCTACGAGCAGTACTTC. It specifies CASRGVSGPYEQYF.

This clone has just one count. The genes are TRBV7-8 and TRBJ2-1, with 12 bases aligning to TRBD2. Trimming at V came to 7 bases and at J to 9 bases, leaving 7 bases not matched to a gene. Germline values: CDR1 SGHVS, CDR2 FQNEAQ. The CDR3 sequence is 14 residues long. This CDR3 is CASNKLAGGLEQFF. The CDR3 DNA reads as TGTGCCAGCAATAAACTAGCGGGGGGCCTTGAGCAGTTCTTC.

The rearrangement uses TRBV28 and TRBJ1-2; 7 bases map to TRBD1. The CDR3 is 16 residues long. Germline V gives CDR1 MDHEN, CDR2 SYDVKM. The V gene end was trimmed by 5 bases and the J gene end by 3 bases; junction bases not matched to a gene: 12. The CDR3 nucleotides read TGTGCCAGCAGTCATGACAGGGCCGCCATTCACTATGGCTACACCTTC. Amino acids: CASSHDRAAIHYGYTF.

This chain links TRBV2 with TRBJ2-1; TRBD2 matches at 8 bases. Unmatched junction bases numbered 10, after V lost 4 bases and J lost 8 bases. The CDR3 sequence is 15 residues long. Germline loops: CDR1 SNHLY, CDR2 FYNNEI. CDR3 nucleotide sequence: TGTGCCAGCAGTGTGTCGGGACTAGGGATCGATGAGCAGTTCTTC. Translating it yields CASSVSGLGIDEQFF.

This clone was picked up a small number of times. This specimen includes other DNA sequences encoding the same CDR3. The chain combines TRBV11-2 with TRBJ2-1, with D hard to call. The germline gives CDR1 SGHAT, CDR2 FQNNGV. This CDR3 contains 11 residues. V was pared by 5 bases and J by 7 bases, with 6 bases between. In DNA, the CDR3 is TGTGCCAGCAGCCATTATAATGAGCAGTTCTTC. This translates into CASSHYNEQFF.

V is TRBV30 and J is TRBJ1-6, with D perhaps TRBD1 (6 bases). This CDR3 comprises 14 residues. V was pared by 8 bases and J by 4 bases, with 15 bases between. Germline values: CDR1 GTSNPN, CDR2 SVGIG (reference sequence). The CDR3 sequence: CATRGGSYNSPLHF. The CDR3 bases are TGTGCCACCCGAGGGGGGTCGTATAATTCACCCCTCCACTTT. Supplemented by reference TRBV30 and TRBJ1-6, the full variable domain reads SQTIHQWPATLVQPVGSPLSLECTVEGTSNPNLYWYRQAAGRGLQLLFYSVGIGQISSEVPQNLSASRPQDRQFILSSKKLLLSDSGFYLCATRGGSYNSPLHFGNGTRLTVT.

This chain uses TRBV5-1 with TRBJ2-2, with 7 bases that match TRBD1. Looked up from germline, CDR1 is SGHRS and CDR2 is YFSETQ. Trimming took 9 bases from V and 0 from J; bases not matched to a gene: 2. The CDR3 is made up of 13 amino acids. The CDR3 here is CATGQANTGELFF. Here the CDR3 DNA reads TGCGCCACTGGACAGGCGAACACCGGGGAGCTGTTTTTT.

The chain is built from TRBV11-2 and TRBJ2-5; 13 bases are a match to TRBD2. The ends lost 1 base at V and 5 bases at J; junction bases unmatched: 4. Per the germline V gene, CDR1 is SGHAT and CDR2 is FQNNGV. CDR3 length: 16 residues. In nucleotides, the CDR3 is TGTGCCAGCAGCTTAGGACTAGCGGGGGGTTTGGAGACCCAGTACTTC. This translates into CASSLGLAGGLETQYF.

The rearrangement links TRBV19 to TRBJ1-3; no firm D call. The CDR3 runs 15 residues. Germline V gene sequence: CDR1 LNHDA, CDR2 SQIVND (reference sequence). With 3 bases removed from V and 1 base from J, the gap between germline ends came to 10 bases. CDR3 loop: CASSMGRLSGNTIYF. The CDR3 coding sequence is TGTGCCAGTAGTATGGGCAGGCTGTCTGGAAACACCATATATTTT.

This chain uses TRBV30 with TRBJ2-5; no reliable D call. The germline V gene has CDR1 GTSNPN and CDR2 SVGIG (reference sequence). V gave up 0 bases and J gave up 0 bases, with 14 bases separating them. CDR3 length: 16 amino acids. The CDR3 here is CAWSVRADWYQETQYF. CDR3 bases: TGTGCCTGGAGTGTACGGGCAGATTGGTACCAAGAGACCCAGTACTTC.

The CDR3 region is CASSTSGGADEQFF. The CDR3 DNA is TGTGCCAGCTCGACTAGCGGGGGGGCCGATGAGCAGTTCTTC. The rearrangement joins TRBV21-1 to TRBJ2-1; TRBD2, as called in the table, went unchecked against the DNA. TRBV21-1 is a known pseudogene. CDR3 length: 14 amino acids.

The chain has TRBV29-1 and TRBJ2-2; 9 positions match TRBD1. The V gene's germline CDR1 is SQVTM and CDR2 ANQGSEA. The CDR3 sequence is 15 residues long. J gave up 2 bases and V 6 bases, and 7 bases lay outside the gene matches. For the CDR3, the DNA is TGCAGCGTGGACAGGGGATCCTCTAACACCGGGGAGCTGTTTTTT. Protein sequence: CSVDRGSSNTGELFF.

V and J are TRBV3-1 (or the pseudogene TRBV3-2) and TRBJ2-3; TRBD1 matches at 7 bases. V was pared by 4 bases and J by 2 bases, with 3 bases of the junction left unmatched. The CDR3 sequence is 14 residues long. Germline CDR1 reads LGHDT; CDR2 reads YNNKEL (reference sequence). CDR3 sequence reads: CASSLGTATDTQYF. The CDR3 bases are TGTGCCAGCAGCCTCGGGACAGCCACAGATACGCAGTATTTT.